These 23 T cell receptor beta chains came from one sample sequenced in a study of identical twins. MiXCR was run by TCRdb on the 5' RACE reads, yielding one entry per CDR3 protein. The table includes approximately 1.8 million distinct CDR3 sequences, about 32% detected once. Sequencing was carried out using cord blood. The receptors come from a newborn girl in good health.

This clonotype showed up just a few times. The J gene is TRBJ2-3, the V gene TRBV28, with D unresolved. Trimming took 1 base from V and 3 from J, leaving 17 bases between them. Germline CDR1 and CDR2: MDHEN and SYDVKM. The CDR3 loop spans 17 amino acids. The CDR3 is CASSLLPLRRVTDTQYF. CDR3 sequence (DNA): TGTGCCAGCAGTTTATTACCCCTTAGACGGGTAACAGATACGCAGTATTTT.

The rearrangement joins TRBV12-3 or TRBV12-4 to TRBJ2-2; D call uncertain. V was cut by 5 bases and J by 7 bases, with 14 bases left in between. CDR3 length: 14 residues. Here the CDR3 DNA reads TGTGCCAGCAGTAAACGAGATTTGGTCGGGGAGCTGTTTTTT. Its protein is CASSKRDLVGELFF.

The chain combines TRBV25-1 with TRBJ2-7; D might be TRBD2 (5 bases). The J call may not be correct, given that the DNA end is closer to TRBJ2-4. The CDR3 has 17 amino acids. CDR1 is MGHDK, CDR2 SYGVNS, per germline. The CDR3 DNA sequence: TGTGCCAGCAGTGAATATGGGTCTAGCCAGCGCAAAAACATTCAGTACTTC. Protein sequence: CASSEYGSSQRKNIQYF.

This chain connects TRBV21-1 to TRBJ1-4; the D call TRBD1 from the table was never checked on the DNA. TRBV21-1 represents a pseudogene. The CDR3 covers 14 residues. The CDR3 protein is CASNRPIGWKKLFF. In DNA, the CDR3 is TGTGCCAGCAACCGCCCGATCGGATGGAAAAAACTGTTTTTT.

This clonotype was counted a few times. The chain joins TRBV15 to TRBJ1-2; 8 bases are a match to TRBD1. The CDR3 is 16 residues long. Trimming cost V 0 bases and J 3 bases; bases outside gene matches: 6. Germline V gives CDR1 LNHNV, CDR2 YYDKDF (reference sequence). DNA of the CDR3: TGTGCCACCAGCAGAGATCCGAAGACAGGGGACTATGGCTACACCTTC. Translating it yields CATSRDPKTGDYGYTF.

V gene TRBV20-1 combines with J gene TRBJ1-1; 9 nucleotides line up with TRBD1. This CDR3 comprises 14 residues. Germline V gives CDR1 DFQATT, CDR2 SNEGSKA (reference sequence). The V gene end was trimmed by 2 bases and the J gene end by 4 bases; junction bases not matched to a gene: 5. The CDR3 region has the DNA TGCAGTGCTAGATCCTCGACAGGGGGCACTGAAGCTTTCTTT. Protein sequence: CSARSSTGGTEAFF.

The chain links TRBV20-1 to TRBJ1-1; D is unresolved. The CDR3 loop spans 15 amino acids. Germline CDR1 and CDR2: DFQATT and SNEGSKA (reference sequence). Deletions cut 4 bases from V and 0 bases from J, with 15 bases between. CDR3 in amino acids: CSATHITRMNTEAFF. CDR3 DNA sequence: TGCAGTGCTACCCACATCACCCGCATGAACACTGAAGCTTTCTTT.

The chain recombines TRBV28 with TRBJ1-5; D is perhaps TRBD1 (6 bases). CDR1 and CDR2 (germline): MDHEN, SYDVKM. The CDR3 runs to 14 residues. V lost 5 bases and J 4 bases, leaving 12 bases between the germline ends. Here the CDR3 DNA reads TGTGCCAGCAGTCTAACGGGACAAAATCAGCCCCAGCATTTT. Translation gives CASSLTGQNQPQHF.

This clonotype has more than one count but fewer than ten. The CDR3 reads CASSPSRTGSNQPQHF. CDR3 sequence (DNA): TGTGCCAGCAGCCCCTCGAGGACAGGGAGCAATCAGCCCCAGCATTTT. The J gene is TRBJ1-5, the V gene TRBV6-1; TRBD1 matches at 8 bases. Germline loops: CDR1 MNHNS, CDR2 SASEGT. J was trimmed by 1 base and V by 6 bases; bases with no gene match: 8. This CDR3 comprises 16 residues.

V gene TRBV20-1 combines with J gene TRBJ2-3; TRBD2 aligns across 11 bases. CDR3 length: 18 amino acids. Germline assignment: CDR1 DFQATT and CDR2 SNEGSKA (reference sequence). The V and J ends lost 5 bases and 2 bases, in that order; junction bases with no gene match: 15. CDR3 residues: CSAPGTSGDTGHTDTQYF. The DNA of the CDR3 is TGCAGTGCTCCTGGGACTAGCGGAGATACAGGTCACACAGATACGCAGTATTTT.

This clonotype was picked up many times. This chain connects TRBV10-3 to TRBJ2-1; possible D gene TRBD1, 5 bases. Germline V gene lookup returns CDR1 ENHRY and CDR2 SYGVKD. Trimming left V 9 bases short and J 8 bases short, with 11 bases between. The CDR3 is 11 amino acids. CDR3 sequence reads: CAMGPFDEQFF. The CDR3 region has the DNA TGTGCCATGGGGCCCTTCGATGAGCAGTTCTTC.

V usage is TRBV28 and J usage is TRBJ2-1; tentatively, D is TRBD2 (5 bases). Judging by the DNA end, TRBJ2-7 fits better; the J call may be wrong. The germline CDR1 and CDR2 sequences are MDHEN and SYDVKM. The CDR3 runs to 15 residues. The CDR3 DNA follows: TGTGCCAGCAGTTTATGGAGGGAGTCCTACAATGAGCAGTACTTC. This gives the protein CASSLWRESYNEQYF.

Ten or more counts support this clonotype. The chain uses TRBV3-1 and TRBJ1-1; D is unresolved. The CDR3 has 12 residues. Trimming took 6 bases from V and 5 from J, leaving 10 bases between them. Germline V lookup: CDR1 LGHDT, CDR2 YNNKEL (reference sequence). The CDR3 loop is CASSPGRTEAFF. CDR3 sequence (DNA): TGTGCCAGCAGTCCCGGGAGGACTGAAGCTTTCTTT.

This rearrangement joins TRBV4-1 to TRBJ2-1; a possible D gene is TRBD2 (5 bases). CDR3 length: 18 residues. V shed 1 base and J shed 1 base, with 17 bases lying between them. Germline loops: CDR1 MGHRA, CDR2 YSYEKL. This CDR3 is CASSQARGNYPSYNEQFF. As DNA, the CDR3 is TGCGCCAGCAGCCAAGCAAGAGGGAACTACCCATCCTACAATGAGCAGTTCTTC.

V is TRBV12-5 and J is TRBJ2-3, with TRBD2 as a possible D gene (6 bases). Germline CDR1 and CDR2: LGHNT and FRNRAP. V was clipped by 7 bases and J by 4 bases, with 15 bases between them. The CDR3 covers 14 residues. CDR3 amino acids: CASDTGEAPDTQYF. In nucleotides, the CDR3 is TGTGCTAGTGACACTGGGGAGGCCCCAGATACGCAGTATTTT.

This clonotype was picked up a small number of times. The rearrangement uses TRBV15 and TRBJ2-7; D gene uncertain. Germline V CDR1 and CDR2: LNHNV, YYDKDF (reference sequence). The CDR3 has 14 residues. V was pared by 0 bases and J by 3 bases, with 9 bases between. For the CDR3, the DNA is TGTGCCACCAGCAGAGATTTTACCGTCTACGAGCAGTACTTC. Translation gives CATSRDFTVYEQYF.

The CDR3 sequence: CASSPTGTGKNEQYF. In DNA form, the CDR3 reads TGCGCCAGCAGCCCCACCGGGACAGGTAAAAATGAGCAGTACTTC. This chain links TRBV4-1 with TRBJ2-5; 8 bases line up with TRBD1. The germline V gene encodes CDR1 MGHRA and CDR2 YSYEKL. The J segment lost 11 bases and the V segment lost 4 bases, leaving 15 bases of the junction unmatched. The length of the CDR3 is 15 residues.

The chain links TRBV30 to TRBJ2-3; D not resolved. Trimming stripped 0 bases from V and 0 bases from J, with 10 bases between. The CDR3 runs 15 residues. Germline CDR1 and CDR2: GTSNPN and SVGIG (reference sequence). CDR3 amino acids: CAWSVIGPSTDTQYF. CDR3 nucleotides: TGTGCCTGGAGTGTGATCGGGCCTAGCACAGATACGCAGTATTTT.

With respect to this clonotype: The junction shows a germline mismatch at one end, possibly a read error. J is TRBJ2-3 and V is TRBV28; D gene ambiguous. This CDR3 has 11 amino acids. The germline CDR1 and CDR2 sequences are MDHEN and SYDVKM. CDR3 nucleotides: TGTGCCAGCTGTAGCACAGATGCGCAGTATTTT. As protein: CASCSTDAQYF.

V gene TRBV4-1 combines with J gene TRBJ2-7, with 7 bases aligning to TRBD1. V lost 2 bases, J lost 6 bases, and 4 bases stayed unmatched. Germline CDR1 reads MGHRA; CDR2 reads YSYEKL. This CDR3 has 13 amino acids. CDR3 coding DNA: TGCGCCAGCAGCCAATCCCACAGGGGCGAGCAGTACTTC. Protein product: CASSQSHRGEQYF.

The chain couples TRBV29-1 to TRBJ2-7; unclear D gene. Per the germline V gene, CDR1 is SQVTM and CDR2 is ANQGSEA. Trimming cost V 4 bases and J 6 bases, with 16 bases left between them. This CDR3 comprises 13 residues. CDR3 region: CSVVFGLGSEQYF. The CDR3 coding sequence is TGCAGCGTTGTCTTTGGGTTGGGTTCCGAGCAGTACTTC.

This clonotype was detected once. CDR3 nucleotide sequence: TGTGCCAGCAGTGGGCAGGTACCCTGTGGCTACACCTTC. Translated: CASSGQVPCGYTF. The rearrangement joins TRBV25-1 to TRBJ1-2; D uncertain. The V and J ends lost 4 bases and 7 bases respectively, with 13 bases between them. The CDR3 is made up of 13 amino acids. CDR1 is MGHDK, CDR2 SYGVNS, per germline.

This clonotype occurred a few times. The CDR3 is CSSRDGPYEQYF. Here the CDR3 DNA reads TGCAGCTCCCGGGACGGGCCCTACGAGCAGTACTTC. The chain employs TRBV20-1 and TRBJ2-7; D could derive from TRBD1 or TRBD2 (5 bases each). The germline gives CDR1 DFQATT, CDR2 SNEGSKA (reference sequence). The CDR3 is 12 residues long.